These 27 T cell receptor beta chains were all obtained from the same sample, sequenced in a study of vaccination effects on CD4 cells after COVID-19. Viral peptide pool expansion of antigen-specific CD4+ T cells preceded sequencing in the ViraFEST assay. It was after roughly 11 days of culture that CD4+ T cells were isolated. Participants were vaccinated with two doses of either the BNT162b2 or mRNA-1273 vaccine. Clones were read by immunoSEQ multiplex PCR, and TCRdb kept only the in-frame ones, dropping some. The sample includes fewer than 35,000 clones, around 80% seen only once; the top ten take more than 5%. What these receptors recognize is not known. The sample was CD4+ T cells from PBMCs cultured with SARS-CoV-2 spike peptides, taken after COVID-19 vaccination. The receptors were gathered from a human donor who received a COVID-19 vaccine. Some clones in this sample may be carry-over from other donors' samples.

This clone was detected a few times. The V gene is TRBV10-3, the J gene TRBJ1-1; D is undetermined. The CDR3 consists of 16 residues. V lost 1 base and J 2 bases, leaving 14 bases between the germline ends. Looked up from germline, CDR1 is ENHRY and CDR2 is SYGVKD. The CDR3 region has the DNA TGTGCCATCAGTGAGTATATGGTTAGCGTAAACACTGAAGCTTTCTTT. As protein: CAISEYMVSVNTEAFF.

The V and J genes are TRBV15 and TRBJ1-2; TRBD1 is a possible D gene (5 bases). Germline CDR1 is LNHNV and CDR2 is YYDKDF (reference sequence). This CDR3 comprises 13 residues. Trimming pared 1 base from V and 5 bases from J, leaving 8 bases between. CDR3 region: CATSRVGGYGYTF. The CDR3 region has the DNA TGTGCCACCAGCAGAGTCGGGGGGTATGGCTACACCTTC.

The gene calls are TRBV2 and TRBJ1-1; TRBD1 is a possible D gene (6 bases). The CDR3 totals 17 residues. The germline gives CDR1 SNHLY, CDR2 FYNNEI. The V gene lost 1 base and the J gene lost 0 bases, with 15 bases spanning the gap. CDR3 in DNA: TGTGCCAGCAGTGAAGGATTATGGGGGCCATTGAACACTGAAGCTTTCTTT. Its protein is CASSEGLWGPLNTEAFF.

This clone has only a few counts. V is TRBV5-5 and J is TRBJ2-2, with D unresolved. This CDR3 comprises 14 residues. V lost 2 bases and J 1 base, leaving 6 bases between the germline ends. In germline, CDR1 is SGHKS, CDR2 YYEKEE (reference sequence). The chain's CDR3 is CASSFNGNTGELFF. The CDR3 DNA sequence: TGTGCCAGCAGCTTTAACGGGAACACCGGGGAGCTGTTTTTT.

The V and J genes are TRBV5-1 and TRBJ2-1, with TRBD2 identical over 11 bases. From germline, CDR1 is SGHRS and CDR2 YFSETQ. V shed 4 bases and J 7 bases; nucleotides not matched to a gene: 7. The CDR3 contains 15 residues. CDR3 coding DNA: TGCGCCAGCAGCCCGACTAGCGGGAAGACAAATGAGCAGTTCTTC. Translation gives CASSPTSGKTNEQFF.

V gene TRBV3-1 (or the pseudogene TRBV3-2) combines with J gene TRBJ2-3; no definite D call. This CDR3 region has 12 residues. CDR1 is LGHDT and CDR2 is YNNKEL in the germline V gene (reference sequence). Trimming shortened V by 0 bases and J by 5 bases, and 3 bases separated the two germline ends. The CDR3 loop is CASSQEGDTQYF. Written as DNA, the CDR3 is TGTGCCAGCAGCCAAGAGGGAGATACGCAGTATTTT.

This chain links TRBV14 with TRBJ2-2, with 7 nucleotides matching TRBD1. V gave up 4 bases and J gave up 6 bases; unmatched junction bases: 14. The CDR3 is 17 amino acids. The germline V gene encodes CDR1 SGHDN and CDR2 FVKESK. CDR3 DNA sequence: TGTGCCAGCAGCCGGTATACAGGGGTCCTAGGAGCCGGGGAGCTGTTTTTT. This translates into CASSRYTGVLGAGELFF.

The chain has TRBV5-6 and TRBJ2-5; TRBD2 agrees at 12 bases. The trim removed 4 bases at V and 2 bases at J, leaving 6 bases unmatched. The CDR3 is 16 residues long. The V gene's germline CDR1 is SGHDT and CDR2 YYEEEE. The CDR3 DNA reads TGTGCCAGCAGCCTCCGACTAGCGGGGGAACAAGAGACCCAGTACTTC. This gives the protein CASSLRLAGEQETQYF.

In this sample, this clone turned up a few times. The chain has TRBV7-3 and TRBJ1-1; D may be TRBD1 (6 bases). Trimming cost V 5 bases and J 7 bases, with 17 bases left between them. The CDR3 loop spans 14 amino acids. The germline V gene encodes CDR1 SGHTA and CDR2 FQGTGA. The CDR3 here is CASSPTGSTIEAFF. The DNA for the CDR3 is TGTGCCAGCAGCCCGACAGGTAGCACGATTGAAGCTTTCTTT.

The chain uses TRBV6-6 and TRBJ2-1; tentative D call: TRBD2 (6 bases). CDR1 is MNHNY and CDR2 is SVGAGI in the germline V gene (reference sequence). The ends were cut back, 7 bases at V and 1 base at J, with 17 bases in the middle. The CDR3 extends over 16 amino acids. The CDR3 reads CASTGSSSGSYNEQFF. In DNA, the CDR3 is TGTGCCAGCACTGGATCATCCAGCGGGTCCTACAATGAGCAGTTCTTC.

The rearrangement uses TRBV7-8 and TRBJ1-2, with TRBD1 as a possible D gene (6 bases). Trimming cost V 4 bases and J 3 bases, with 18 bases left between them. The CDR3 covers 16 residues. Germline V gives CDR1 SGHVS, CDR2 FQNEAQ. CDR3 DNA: TGTGCCAGCAGCTCGATAAATAGGGGGTTAGACTATGGCTACACCTTC. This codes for CASSSINRGLDYGYTF.

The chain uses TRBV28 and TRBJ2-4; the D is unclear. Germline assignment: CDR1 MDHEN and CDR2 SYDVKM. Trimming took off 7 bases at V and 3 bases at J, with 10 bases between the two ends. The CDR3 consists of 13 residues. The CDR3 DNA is TGTGCCAGCACAGGAATCTTCAAAAACATTCAGTACTTC. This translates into CASTGIFKNIQYF.

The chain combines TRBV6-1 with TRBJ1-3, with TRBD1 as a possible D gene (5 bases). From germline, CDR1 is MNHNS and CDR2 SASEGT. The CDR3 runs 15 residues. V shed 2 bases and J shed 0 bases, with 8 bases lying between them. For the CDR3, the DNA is TGTGCCAGCAGTGAATGGGGCAGCTCTGGAAACACCATATATTTT. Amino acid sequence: CASSEWGSSGNTIYF.

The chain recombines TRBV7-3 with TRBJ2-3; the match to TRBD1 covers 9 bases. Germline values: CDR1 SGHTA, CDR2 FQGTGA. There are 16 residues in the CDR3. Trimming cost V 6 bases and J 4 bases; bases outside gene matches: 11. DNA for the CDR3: TGTGCCAGCAGTTCAACAGGGGGCCTTGGCTCAGATACGCAGTATTTT. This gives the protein CASSSTGGLGSDTQYF.

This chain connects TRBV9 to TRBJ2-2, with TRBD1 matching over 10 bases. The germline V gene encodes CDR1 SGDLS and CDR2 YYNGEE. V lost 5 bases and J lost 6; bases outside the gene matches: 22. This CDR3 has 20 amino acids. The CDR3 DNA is TGTGCCAGCAGGGGACCGGGACAGGGGTTAGTCCGCAGTGACGCCGGGGAGCTGTTTTTT. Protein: CASRGPGQGLVRSDAGELFF.

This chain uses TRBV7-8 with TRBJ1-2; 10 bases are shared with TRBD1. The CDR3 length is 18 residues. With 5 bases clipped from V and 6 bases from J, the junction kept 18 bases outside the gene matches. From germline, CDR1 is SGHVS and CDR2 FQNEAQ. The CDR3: CASSVDPTGGVGRDGYTF. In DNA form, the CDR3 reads TGTGCCAGCAGCGTAGATCCGACAGGGGGCGTCGGAAGGGATGGCTACACCTTC.

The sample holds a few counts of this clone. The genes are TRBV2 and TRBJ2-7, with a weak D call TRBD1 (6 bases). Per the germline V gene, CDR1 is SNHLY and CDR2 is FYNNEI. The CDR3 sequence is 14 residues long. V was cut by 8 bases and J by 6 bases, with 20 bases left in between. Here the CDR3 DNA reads TGTGCCAGCTCTGGGGGCTTAGTTGACGGCGAGCAGTACGTC. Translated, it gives CASSGGLVDGEQYV.

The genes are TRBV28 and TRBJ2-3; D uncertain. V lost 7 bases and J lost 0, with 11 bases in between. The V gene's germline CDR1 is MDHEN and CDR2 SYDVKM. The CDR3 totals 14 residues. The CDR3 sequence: CASIRPGSTDTQYF. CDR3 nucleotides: TGTGCCAGCATACGGCCCGGAAGCACAGATACGCAGTATTTT.

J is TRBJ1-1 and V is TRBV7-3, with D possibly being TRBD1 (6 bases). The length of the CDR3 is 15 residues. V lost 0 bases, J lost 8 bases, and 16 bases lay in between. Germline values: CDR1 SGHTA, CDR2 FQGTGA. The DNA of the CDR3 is TGTGCCAGCAGCTTAACTCCCGGGACACCAAAAGAAGCTTTCTTT. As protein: CASSLTPGTPKEAFF.

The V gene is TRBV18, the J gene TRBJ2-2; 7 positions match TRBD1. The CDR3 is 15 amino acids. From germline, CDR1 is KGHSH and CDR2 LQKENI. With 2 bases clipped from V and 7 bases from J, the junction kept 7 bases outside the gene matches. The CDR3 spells CASSPRGGFGGELFF. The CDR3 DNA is TGTGCCAGCTCACCAAGAGGGGGCTTTGGCGGGGAGCTGTTTTTT.

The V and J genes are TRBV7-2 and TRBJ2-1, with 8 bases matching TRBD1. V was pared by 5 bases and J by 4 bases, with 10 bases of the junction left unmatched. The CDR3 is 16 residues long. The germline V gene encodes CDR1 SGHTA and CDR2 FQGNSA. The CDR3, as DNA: TGTGCCAGCAGCCGGCGAGGGACAGGTTGGTACAATGAGCAGTTCTTC. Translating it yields CASSRRGTGWYNEQFF.

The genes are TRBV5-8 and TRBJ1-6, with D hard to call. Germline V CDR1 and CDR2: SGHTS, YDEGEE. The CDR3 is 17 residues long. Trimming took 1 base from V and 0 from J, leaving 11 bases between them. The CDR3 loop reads CASSLTLGSSYNSPLHF. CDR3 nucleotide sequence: TGTGCCAGCAGCTTGACGTTGGGGAGCTCCTATAATTCACCCCTCCACTTT.

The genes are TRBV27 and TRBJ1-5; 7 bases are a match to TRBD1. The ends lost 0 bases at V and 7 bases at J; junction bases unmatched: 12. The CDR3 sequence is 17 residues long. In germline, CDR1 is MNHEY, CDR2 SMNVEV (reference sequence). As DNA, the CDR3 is TGTGCCAGCAGTTTATCGCCTGGGGACAGTTCTTACCAGCCCCAGCATTTT. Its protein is CASSLSPGDSSYQPQHF.

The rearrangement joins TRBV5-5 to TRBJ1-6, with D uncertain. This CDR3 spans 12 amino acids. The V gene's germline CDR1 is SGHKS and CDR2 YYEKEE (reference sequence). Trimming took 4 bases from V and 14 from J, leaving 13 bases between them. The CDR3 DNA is TGTGCCAGCAGCGGCCCTTGGGAGACCCTCCACTTT. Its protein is CASSGPWETLHF.

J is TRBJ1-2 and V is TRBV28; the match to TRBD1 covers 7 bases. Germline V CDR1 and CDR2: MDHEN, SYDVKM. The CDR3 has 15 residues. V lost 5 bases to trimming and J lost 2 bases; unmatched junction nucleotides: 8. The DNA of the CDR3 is TGTGCCAGCAGTGTCCAGACAGGGAACAACTATGGCTACACCTTC. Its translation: CASSVQTGNNYGYTF.

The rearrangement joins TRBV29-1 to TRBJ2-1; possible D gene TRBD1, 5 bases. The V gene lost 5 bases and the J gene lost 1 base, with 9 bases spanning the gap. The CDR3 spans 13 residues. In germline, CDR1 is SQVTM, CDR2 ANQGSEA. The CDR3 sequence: CSVRRGSYNEQFF. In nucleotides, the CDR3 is TGCAGCGTTAGAAGGGGTTCCTACAATGAGCAGTTCTTC.

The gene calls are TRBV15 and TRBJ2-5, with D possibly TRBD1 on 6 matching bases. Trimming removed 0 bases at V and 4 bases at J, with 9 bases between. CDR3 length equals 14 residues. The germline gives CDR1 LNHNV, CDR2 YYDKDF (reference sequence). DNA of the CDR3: TGTGCCACCAGCAGAGAGGTAGGGGGAGAGACCCAGTACTTC. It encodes CATSREVGGETQYF.